Below, one T cell receptor beta chain is given with its context. The data originate from a study of cytomegalovirus exposure and HLA in healthy donors. PCR amplification relied on 60 Vbeta primers (plus 13 Jbeta primers). Using immunoSEQ multiplex PCR, the repertoire was profiled, and TCRdb retains in-frame clones only, with some absent. The sample has some 190,000 clones, approximately 86% seen once. Material for sequencing was PBMCs. This sequence originates from a woman aged 25 to 39 in good health and CMV-seronegative.

The CDR3 region has the DNA TGTGCCAGCAGCCCGTTCAGAAATACCGGGGCCAACGTCCTGACTTTC. Residues: CASSPFRNTGANVLTF. The V and J genes are TRBV11-2 and TRBJ2-6; the D is unclear. The CDR3 runs to 16 residues. Germline CDR1 is SGHAT and CDR2 is FQNNGV. V was shortened by 5 bases and J by 4 bases, with 15 bases between the two germline ends.